This T cell receptor (beta chain) comes out of a study of early T cells in non-severe SARS-CoV-2 infection. Trimming removed 3 bases at V and 4 bases at J, with 15 bases between. The CDR3 is 15 amino acids. The germline V gene encodes CDR1 MGHDK and CDR2 SYGVNS. TCRdb independently ran MiXCR on the 5' RACE reads; one entry per CDR3 protein. The table has about 64,000 distinct CDR3 sequences, 7% to 10% seen once. This sequence originates from an adult who was a healthcare worker with PCR-confirmed SARS-CoV-2 infection or an uninfected control (not recorded which). Sequenced here: whole blood, sampled at baseline. The J gene is TRBJ2-5, the V gene TRBV25-1; D may correspond to TRBD1 or TRBD2 (5 bases each). The CDR3 DNA reads as TGTGCCAGCAGTGAGTTAGGGACCGGAGCAGAGACCCAGTACTTC. Translated: CASSELGTGAETQYF.